This T cell receptor beta chain was sequenced in a study of shared clonotypes between healthy human individuals (TCRdb year 2020). Describing the broader study: The cohort included a few men and a couple of women between 18 and 49 years of age. For each donor, three plates each were used for CD4 naive and CD4 memory, two plates were used for CD8 naive, and one plate was used for CD8 memory. To estimate repertoire size and how much clonotypes are shared between individuals, the study performed deep sequencing of blood TCR repertoires from five healthy adults. Libraries were prepared and TCR repertoires were sequenced by different laboratories using diverse techniques, in order to increase sequencing depth and limit assay-specific biases. Leukapheresis yielded between about 0.9 and 10 billion PBMCs per donor. Overall study outcomes, separate from this receptor: Naive subsets generally had larger estimated clonotype richness than memory subsets did. Sharing across a handful of donors was observed for about 5% of naive CD4, about 3.2% of naive CD8, about 2.5% of memory CD4, and 0.4% of memory CD8 clonotypes. The genetic and exposure-history diversity represented was limited by the small number of donors. Sampling was restricted to blood, and TCR repertoires in tissues likely differ from the TCR repertoires found in blood. Based on pairwise subsampling, the degree of clonotype sharing among donors was expected to be affected by sequencing depth. Rarefaction of sorted-subset datasets indicated incomplete sequencing despite the large sequencing depth. Clonotypes shared by all four sorted-subset donors showed higher generation probabilities than non-shared clonotypes.

Donors were healthy HIV-negative adults with no recently reported acute infections or vaccinations. All donors were Caucasian adults living in Nashville, Tennessee, USA. CD4+ T cells were enriched by magnetic negative selection; naive cells were then positively selected on CD45RA, and the negative fraction formed the memory subset. Blood was obtained by leukapheresis, after which PBMCs were separated by Ficoll-Histopaque density gradient centrifugation and cryopreserved in liquid nitrogen vapor phase. Purity and quantity of every magnetically sorted T cell population were checked by analytical flow cytometry. Genomic DNA was isolated from each sorted fraction and quantified by UV absorbance on a Nanodrop 2000c. As concerns this clone: Its antigen remains undetermined. Nothing much larger sits one base from this clone, and base qualities are not available.

The germline V end is reduced by 10 bases and the J end by 9 bases; junction bases left unmatched: 15. Including the terminal cysteine and phenylalanine, the CDR3 comprises 14 residues. Of the read, only the CDR3 DNA is kept; its 42 bases are in frame from base 1. The CDR1 and CDR2 encoded by the germline V gene are MRHNA and SNTAGT. Using the deep immunoSEQ assay, TCR CDR3 regions were amplified from genomic DNA by multiplex PCR. Genomic DNA extracted from each cell subset was distributed evenly over all wells of several immunoSEQ 96-well plates, and each plate served as one replicate. For sorted subsets, each replicate PCR was loaded with about 0.2 ug genomic DNA, equivalent to 30,000 or so T cell genomes. The purified libraries were quantified using a Qubit 3.0 fluorometer, sized with a Bioanalyzer 2100, and then quantified again using the KAPA Library Quantification kit. Every immunoSEQ 96-well plate was sequenced on a dedicated single-read 150-cycle Illumina NextSeq 550 flow cell. In the source study's methods: Because the immunoSEQ output included only junctional sequences and no quality scores, the filtering could not be the same as the filtering used for full-length reads. Sequences were annotated with PyIR, a Python wrapper for IgBLAST v1.9, and V/J genes and CDR3 were assigned using IMGT germline references. Any read was removed if the V/J assignment was weak (E-value above 1e-6), the CDR3 was missing, or the read contained stop codons, out-of-frame junctions, or ambiguous translated residues. V3J clonotypes were defined as sequences sharing the same inferred V gene, J gene, and CDR3 amino acid sequence. The percentage overlap between two repertoires was calculated by dividing the number of shared unique clonotypes by the size of the smaller repertoire. RTK rarefaction, the Chao1 estimator, and Recon v2.1 estimates of unobserved clonotypes were used to assess repertoire richness. Generation probabilities for all TCRbeta clonotypes obtained by the gDNA method from a few donors were computed using OLGA. Sourced from immuneACCESS, this table was stored by TCRdb with only in-frame sequences that have V and J called. A share of the clones is absent; for the studies checked, an unresolved V gene accounts for under half, and the remainder has no known explanation. Clone size and V and J calls were adopted from that table, with D and trimming inferred from the DNA. The sample table contains 2 million to 2.5 million clones; only one count was recorded for roughly 93% of them. The ten top clones hold under 0.45% of the sample.

The TCR comes from a man younger than 35 in good health. Some clones in this sample may be carry-over from other donors' samples. This chain is built from TRBV6-4 and TRBJ2-1; 7 junctional bases match TRBD2. Sequencing was carried out using naive CD4+ T cells from PBMCs. This specimen's cell subset or site label, per the study, means: CD45RA+ positively selected. The CDR3 in this case is CATSLAGTTAEQFF. In nucleotides, the sequence is TGTGCCACCTCATTAGCCGGGACTACAGCTGAGCAGTTCTTC.